A selection of T cell receptor beta chains follows, all from one sample in a study of blood T cells in healthy people across ages. TCRdb itself ran the 5' RACE reads through MiXCR, one entry per CDR3 protein. The sample lists around 1.5 million distinct CDR3 sequences; around 39% were seen once. The specimen sequenced was blood. The receptor source for this set is a woman younger than 30 in good health. Both conserved end residues are part of each CDR3. A D gene is named only where the DNA matches it firmly. Some rows have no size entry. The others give once, few or many, or a class for an expanded clone.

clone_size	j_call	d_call	v_call	cdr3_aa	cdr3_nt
-	TRBJ2-1	-	TRBV19	CASSIGWGTSSYNEQFF	TGTGCCAGTAGTATTGGATGGGGAACGAGCTCCTACAATGAGCAGTTCTTC
once	TRBJ2-2	-	TRBV5-6	CASSPPQWDGELFF	TGTGCCAGCAGCCCCCCTCAGTGGGACGGGGAGCTGTTTTTT
few	TRBJ1-2	-	TRBV7-9	CASSSPAAGALSYTF	TGTGCCAGCAGCTCCCCCGCTGCAGGGGCTTTAAGCTACACCTTC
few	TRBJ2-1	-	TRBV24-1	CATSDFKVSYNEQFF	TGTGCCACCAGTGATTTCAAGGTCTCCTACAATGAGCAGTTCTTC
few	TRBJ1-2	TRBD1	TRBV27	CASSFSPTGNYGYTF	TGTGCCAGCAGTTTCTCCCCGACAGGGAACTATGGCTACACCTTC
-	TRBJ2-1	TRBD2	TRBV10-3	CAISESSPSGGVAYNEQFF	TGTGCCATCAGTGAGTCGAGTCCTAGCGGGGGGGTTGCCTACAATGAGCAGTTCTTC
few	TRBJ2-3	-	TRBV4-2	CASSAPGPRADTQYF	TGTGCCAGCAGCGCTCCGGGGCCACGTGCAGATACGCAGTATTTT
few	TRBJ2-7	-	TRBV7-2	CASSLADKPYEQYF	TGTGCCAGCAGCTTAGCAGACAAGCCCTACGAGCAGTACTTC
few	TRBJ1-6	-	TRBV7-3	CASSLTEESPLHF	TGTGCCAGCAGCTTAACCGAGGAATCACCCCTCCACTTT
-	TRBJ2-1	TRBD1	TRBV18	CASSPSGTGDSEQFF	TGTGCCAGCTCACCATCCGGGACCGGGGACAGTGAGCAGTTCTTC
-	TRBJ1-5	TRBD1	TRBV3-1	CASSPEQGQPQHF	TGTGCCAGCAGCCCAGAACAGGGGCAGCCCCAGCATTTT
-	TRBJ2-1	TRBD1	TRBV6-1	CASSEALHGTGNNEQFF	TGTGCCAGCAGTGAAGCCCTGCACGGGACAGGTAACAATGAGCAGTTCTTC
-	TRBJ1-1	-	TRBV12-5	CASGLGQIGMNTEAFF	TGTGCTAGTGGTTTGGGACAGATCGGAATGAACACTGAAGCTTTCTTT
-	TRBJ1-1	-	TRBV5-1	CASSAQEDTEAFF	TGCGCCAGCAGCGCCCAGGAAGACACTGAAGCTTTCTTT
-	TRBJ2-7	TRBD2	TRBV7-8	CASSLDRSLAGYEQYF	TGTGCCAGCAGCTTAGACCGATCACTAGCGGGATACGAGCAGTACTTC
-	TRBJ2-1	TRBD2	TRBV20-1	CSAFPGGGSDSYNEQFF	TGCAGTGCTTTCCCTGGAGGCGGGAGCGACTCCTACAATGAGCAGTTCTTC
-	TRBJ2-1	TRBD2	TRBV11-2	CASNPVTSGYNEQFF	TGTGCCAGCAACCCTGTAACTAGCGGATACAATGAGCAGTTCTTC
-	TRBJ1-1	-	TRBV6-1	CASSEVTGTEAFF	TGTGCCAGCAGTGAAGTTACAGGGACTGAAGCTTTCTTT
-	TRBJ2-7	TRBD2	TRBV7-2	CASSSMGLAGTGGFYEQYF	TGTGCCAGCAGCTCCATGGGACTAGCGGGAACCGGAGGGTTCTACGAGCAGTACTTC
-	TRBJ1-2	TRBD1	TRBV12-3/TRBV12-4	CASSPPGQGFGYTF	TGTGCCAGCAGCCCTCCGGGACAGGGTTTCGGCTACACCTTC
few	TRBJ2-3	-	TRBV2	CASSDNPGLVTDTQYF	TGTGCCAGCAGTGATAATCCAGGACTGGTCACAGATACGCAGTATTTT
-	TRBJ2-3	TRBD2	TRBV20-1	CSARDLAGRVSTDTQYF	TGCAGTGCTAGAGACTTAGCGGGGAGAGTAAGCACAGATACGCAGTATTTT
few	TRBJ1-1	-	TRBV5-1	CASVPGTENTEAFF	TGCGCCAGCGTCCCCGGGACCGAGAACACTGAAGCTTTCTTT
-	TRBJ2-4	TRBD2	TRBV2	CASSEERGGNIQYF	TGTGCCAGCAGTGAGGAAAGGGGAGGGAACATTCAGTACTTC
-	TRBJ2-7	-	TRBV18	CASSSNRVGYEQYF	TGTGCCAGCTCCTCTAACAGGGTTGGCTACGAGCAGTACTTC
few	TRBJ2-5	-	TRBV4-1	CASSQVVTSGQETQYF	TGCGCCAGCAGCCAAGTTGTAACTAGTGGCCAAGAGACCCAGTACTTC
few	TRBJ2-7	TRBD2	TRBV27	CASSPRTSGRYNEQYF	TGTGCCAGCAGTCCCAGGACTAGCGGGAGATACAATGAGCAGTACTTC
-	TRBJ2-5	-	TRBV3-1	CASSQINTGNEQYF	TGTGCCAGCAGCCAAATCAACACCGGCAATGAGCAGTACTTC
few	TRBJ2-1	-	TRBV3-1	CASSQVSHNEQFF	TGTGCCAGCAGCCAAGTGTCCCACAATGAGCAGTTCTTC
-	TRBJ2-5	TRBD1	TRBV18	CASSDQQGWAETQYF	TGTGCCAGCTCAGACCAACAGGGGTGGGCAGAGACCCAGTACTTC
-	TRBJ1-1	-	TRBV25-1	CASTIHGASTEAFF	TGTGCCAGCACCATCCACGGGGCGAGCACTGAAGCTTTCTTT
-	TRBJ2-7	-	TRBV3-1	CASSQEGGMSYEQYF	TGTGCCAGCAGCCAAGAGGGCGGGATGAGCTACGAGCAGTACTTC
once	TRBJ1-1	TRBD1	TRBV20-1	CSARDRDSTEAFF	TGCAGTGCTAGAGATCGGGACAGCACTGAAGCTTTCTTT
-	TRBJ2-7	-	TRBV7-8	CASSLVAVREQYF	TGTGCCAGCAGCTTAGTCGCGGTCAGGGAGCAGTACTTC
-	TRBJ1-1	-	TRBV4-2	CASSQDKTGGQAFF	TGTGCCAGCAGCCAAGATAAGACGGGGGGACAAGCTTTCTTT
-	TRBJ2-7	-	TRBV2	CASSVDTPYEQYF	TGTGCCAGCAGCGTTGACACCCCCTACGAGCAGTACTTC
-	TRBJ2-4	-	TRBV21-1	CASSKDREIAKNIQYF	TGTGCCAGCAGCAAAGACAGAGAGATAGCCAAAAACATTCAGTACTTC
-	TRBJ1-1	TRBD1	TRBV29-1	CSVDPGQGYGEAFF	TGCAGCGTAGACCCGGGACAGGGTTACGGTGAAGCTTTCTTT
-	TRBJ1-2	-	TRBV28	CASSFSGVLGYTF	TGTGCCAGCAGCTTTTCCGGGGTCCTTGGCTACACCTTC
many	TRBJ2-5	-	TRBV6-6	CASSRSGAGETQYF	TGTGCCAGCAGTCGCTCGGGGGCTGGTGAGACCCAGTACTTC
-	TRBJ2-7	-	TRBV27	CASSPVKQGKGSYEQYF	TGTGCCAGCAGTCCGGTCAAGCAGGGTAAAGGGTCCTACGAGCAGTACTTC
few	TRBJ1-2	TRBD1	TRBV20-1	CSARQRQGAQVEGYTF	TGCAGTGCTAGGCAAAGACAGGGGGCGCAGGTAGAGGGCTACACCTTC
-	TRBJ2-1	-	TRBV20-1	CSARVSTSQSYNEQFF	TGCAGTGCTAGAGTGTCTACTAGCCAGTCCTACAATGAGCAGTTCTTC
-	TRBJ2-7	TRBD1	TRBV29-1	CSVLRDSRNYEQYF	TGCAGCGTTCTCCGGGACAGCCGCAATTACGAGCAGTACTTC
few	TRBJ2-1	TRBD2	TRBV12-3/TRBV12-4	CASKAGGGNEQFF	TGTGCCAGTAAAGCGGGAGGAGGGAATGAGCAGTTCTTC